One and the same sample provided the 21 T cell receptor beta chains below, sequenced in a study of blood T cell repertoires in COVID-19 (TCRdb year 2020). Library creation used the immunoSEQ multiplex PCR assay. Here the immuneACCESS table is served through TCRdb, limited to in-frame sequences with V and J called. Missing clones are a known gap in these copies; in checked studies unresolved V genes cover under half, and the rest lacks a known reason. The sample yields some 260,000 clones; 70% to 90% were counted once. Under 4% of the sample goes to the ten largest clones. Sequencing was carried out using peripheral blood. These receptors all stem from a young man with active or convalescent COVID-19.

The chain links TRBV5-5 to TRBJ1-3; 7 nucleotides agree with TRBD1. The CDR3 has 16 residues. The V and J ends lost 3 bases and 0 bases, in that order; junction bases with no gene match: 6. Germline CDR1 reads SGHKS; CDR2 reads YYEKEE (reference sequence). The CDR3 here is CASSWDSTFSGNTIYF. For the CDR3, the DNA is TGTGCCAGCAGCTGGGACAGTACTTTCTCTGGAAACACCATATATTTT. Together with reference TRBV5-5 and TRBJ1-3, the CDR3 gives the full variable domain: DAGVTQSPTHLIKTRGQQVTLRCSPISGHKSVSWYQQVLGQGPQFIFQYYEKEERGRGNFPDRFSARQFPNYSSELNVNALLLGDSALYLCASSWDSTFSGNTIYFGEGSWLTVV.

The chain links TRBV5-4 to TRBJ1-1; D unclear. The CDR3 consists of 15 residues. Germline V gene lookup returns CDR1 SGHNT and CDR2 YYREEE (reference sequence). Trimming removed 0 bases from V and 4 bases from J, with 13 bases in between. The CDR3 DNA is TGTGCCAGCAGCTTGGACGGTTTTACGGGCACTGAAGCTTTCTTT. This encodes CASSLDGFTGTEAFF.

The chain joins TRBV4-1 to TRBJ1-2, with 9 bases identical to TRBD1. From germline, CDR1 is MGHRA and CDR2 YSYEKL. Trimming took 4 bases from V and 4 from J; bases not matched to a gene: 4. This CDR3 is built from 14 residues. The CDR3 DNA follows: TGCGCCAGCAGCCCGGACAGGGGACCCTATGGCTACACCTTC. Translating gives CASSPDRGPYGYTF.

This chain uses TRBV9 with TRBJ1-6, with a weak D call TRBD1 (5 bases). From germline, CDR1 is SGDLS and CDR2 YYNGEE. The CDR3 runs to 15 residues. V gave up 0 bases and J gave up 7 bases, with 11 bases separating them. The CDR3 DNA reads TGTGCCAGCAGCGTAGGGAACGGGGGAAATTCACCCCTCCACTTT. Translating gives CASSVGNGGNSPLHF.

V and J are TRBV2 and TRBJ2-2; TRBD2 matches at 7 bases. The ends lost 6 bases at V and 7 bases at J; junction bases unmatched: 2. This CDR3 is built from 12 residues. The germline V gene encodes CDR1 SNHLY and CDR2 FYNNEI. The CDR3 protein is CASRGGNGELFF. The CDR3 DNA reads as TGTGCCAGCAGGGGGGGGAACGGGGAGCTGTTTTTT.

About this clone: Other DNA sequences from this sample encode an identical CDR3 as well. The CDR3 region has the DNA TGTGCCAGCAGCTTAGGAGGCGGTGGCACTGAAGCTTTCTTT. Translated: CASSLGGGGTEAFF. This chain links TRBV11-2 with TRBJ1-1; D is unclear. Per the germline V gene, CDR1 is SGHAT and CDR2 is FQNNGV. The CDR3 length is 14 residues. Trimming shortened V by 1 base and J by 4 bases, and 10 bases separated the two germline ends.

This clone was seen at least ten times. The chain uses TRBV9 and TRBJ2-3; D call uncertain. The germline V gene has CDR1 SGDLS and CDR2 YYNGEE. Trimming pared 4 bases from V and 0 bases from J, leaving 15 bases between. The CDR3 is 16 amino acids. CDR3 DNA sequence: TGTGCCAGCAGCCCCGAGTCGGCCGGGAGCACAGATACGCAGTATTTT. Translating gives CASSPESAGSTDTQYF.

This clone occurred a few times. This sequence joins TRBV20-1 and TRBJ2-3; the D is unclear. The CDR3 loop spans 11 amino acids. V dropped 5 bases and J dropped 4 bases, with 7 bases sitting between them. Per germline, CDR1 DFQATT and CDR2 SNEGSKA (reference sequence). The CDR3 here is CSAPRPDTQYF. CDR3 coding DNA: TGCAGTGCTCCTCGTCCAGATACGCAGTATTTT.

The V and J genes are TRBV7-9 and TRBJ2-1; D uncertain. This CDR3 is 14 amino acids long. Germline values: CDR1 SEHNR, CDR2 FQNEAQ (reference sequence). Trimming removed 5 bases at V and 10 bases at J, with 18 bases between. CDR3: CASSPIPTYGEQFF. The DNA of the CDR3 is TGTGCCAGCAGCCCCATCCCTACCTACGGGGAGCAGTTCTTC. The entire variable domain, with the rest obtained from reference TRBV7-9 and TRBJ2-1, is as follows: DTGVSQNPRHKITKRGQNVTFRCDPISEHNRLYWYRQTLGQGPEFLTYFQNEAQLEKSRLLSDRFSAERPKGSFSTLEIQRTEQGDSAMYLCASSPIPTYGEQFFGPGTRLTVL.

The CDR3 spells CASSESGMAYNSPLHF. CDR3 coding DNA: TGTGCCAGCAGTGAATCAGGGATGGCCTATAATTCACCCCTCCACTTT. The genes are TRBV25-1 and TRBJ1-6; D is perhaps TRBD1 (5 bases). V lost 1 base to trimming and J lost 2 bases, with 9 bases between them. CDR1 and CDR2 from the germline V gene are MGHDK and SYGVNS. The CDR3 length is 16 residues. Combining the CDR3 with reference TRBV25-1 and TRBJ1-6 gives the whole variable domain EADIYQTPRYLVIGTGKKITLECSQTMGHDKMYWYQQDPGMELHLIHYSYGVNSTEKGDLSSESTVSRIRTEHFPLTLESARPSHTSQYLCASSESGMAYNSPLHFGNGTRLTVT.

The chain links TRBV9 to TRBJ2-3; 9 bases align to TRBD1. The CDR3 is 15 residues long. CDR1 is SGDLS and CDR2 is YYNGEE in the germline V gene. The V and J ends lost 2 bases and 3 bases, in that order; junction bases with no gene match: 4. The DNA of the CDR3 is TGTGCCAGCAGCGTTAGGACAGGGGATACAGATACGCAGTATTTT. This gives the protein CASSVRTGDTDTQYF.

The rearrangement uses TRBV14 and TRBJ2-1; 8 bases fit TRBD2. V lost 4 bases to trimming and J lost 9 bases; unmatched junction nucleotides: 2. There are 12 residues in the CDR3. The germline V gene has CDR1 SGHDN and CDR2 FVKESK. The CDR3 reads CASSLSGSEQFF. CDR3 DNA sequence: TGTGCCAGCAGCCTAAGCGGGAGTGAGCAGTTCTTC.

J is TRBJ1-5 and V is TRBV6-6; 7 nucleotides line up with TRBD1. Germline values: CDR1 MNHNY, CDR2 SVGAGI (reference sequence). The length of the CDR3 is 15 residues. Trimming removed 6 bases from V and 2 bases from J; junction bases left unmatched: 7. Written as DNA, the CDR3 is TGTGCCAGCAGCGTCCGACAGGGTGGCAATCAGCCCCAGCATTTT. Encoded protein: CASSVRQGGNQPQHF.

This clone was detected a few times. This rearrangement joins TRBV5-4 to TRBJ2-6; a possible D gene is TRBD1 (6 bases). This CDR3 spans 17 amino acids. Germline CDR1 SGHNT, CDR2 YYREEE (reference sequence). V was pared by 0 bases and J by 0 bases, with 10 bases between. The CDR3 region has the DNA TGTGCCAGCAGCTTGGGGGGGCCTTTCTCTGGGGCCAACGTCCTGACTTTC. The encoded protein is CASSLGGPFSGANVLTF.

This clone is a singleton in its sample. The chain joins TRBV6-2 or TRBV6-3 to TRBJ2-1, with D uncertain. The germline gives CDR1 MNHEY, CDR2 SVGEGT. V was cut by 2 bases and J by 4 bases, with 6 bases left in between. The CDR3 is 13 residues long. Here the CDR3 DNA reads TGTGCCAGCAGTTACAAATTATACAATGAGCAGTTCTTC. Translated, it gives CASSYKLYNEQFF.

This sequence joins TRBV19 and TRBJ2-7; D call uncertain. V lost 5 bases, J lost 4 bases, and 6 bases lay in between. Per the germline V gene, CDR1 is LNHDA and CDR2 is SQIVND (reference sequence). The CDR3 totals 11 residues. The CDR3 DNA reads TGTGCCAGTAGTGTCGGGTACGAGCAGTACTTC. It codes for CASSVGYEQYF. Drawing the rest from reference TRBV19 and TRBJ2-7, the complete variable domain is DGGITQSPKYLFRKEGQNVTLSCEQNLNHDAMYWYRQDPGQGLRLIYYSQIVNDFQKGDIAEGYSVSREKKESFPLTVTSAQKNPTAFYLCASSVGYEQYFGPGTRLTVT.

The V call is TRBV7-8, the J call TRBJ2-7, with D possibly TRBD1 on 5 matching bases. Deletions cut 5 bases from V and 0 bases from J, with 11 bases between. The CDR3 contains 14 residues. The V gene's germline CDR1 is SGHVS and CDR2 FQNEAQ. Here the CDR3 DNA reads TGTGCCAGCAGCGCAGGGTCGAGCTCCTACGAGCAGTACTTC. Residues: CASSAGSSSYEQYF. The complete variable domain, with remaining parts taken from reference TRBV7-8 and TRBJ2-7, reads GAGVSQSPRYKVAKRGQDVALRCDPISGHVSLFWYQQALGQGPEFLTYFQNEAQLDKSGLPSDRFFAERPEGSVSTLKIQRTQQEDSAVYLCASSAGSSSYEQYFGPGTRLTVT.

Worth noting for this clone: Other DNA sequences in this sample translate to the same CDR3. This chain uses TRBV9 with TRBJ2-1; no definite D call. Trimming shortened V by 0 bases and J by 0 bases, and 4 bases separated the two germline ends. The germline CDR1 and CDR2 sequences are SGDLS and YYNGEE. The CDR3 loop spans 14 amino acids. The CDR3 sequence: CASSVGSSYNEQFF. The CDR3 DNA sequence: TGTGCCAGCAGCGTAGGGAGCTCCTACAATGAGCAGTTCTTC.

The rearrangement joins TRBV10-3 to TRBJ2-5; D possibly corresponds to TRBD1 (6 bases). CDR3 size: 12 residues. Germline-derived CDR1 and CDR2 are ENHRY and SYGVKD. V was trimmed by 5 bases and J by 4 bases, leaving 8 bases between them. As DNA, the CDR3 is TGTGCCATCAGTCAGGGGAGAGAGACCCAGTACTTC. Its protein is CAISQGRETQYF.

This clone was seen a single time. The CDR3 sequence is CASSVLAGQETQYF. CDR3 sequence (DNA): TGTGCCAGCAGTGTACTAGCGGGACAAGAGACCCAGTACTTC. V gene TRBV2 combines with J gene TRBJ2-5; 10 nucleotides match TRBD2. The CDR3 length is 14 residues. With V trimmed by 4 bases and J by 2 bases, 1 base remained unmatched. Germline V CDR1 and CDR2: SNHLY, FYNNEI.

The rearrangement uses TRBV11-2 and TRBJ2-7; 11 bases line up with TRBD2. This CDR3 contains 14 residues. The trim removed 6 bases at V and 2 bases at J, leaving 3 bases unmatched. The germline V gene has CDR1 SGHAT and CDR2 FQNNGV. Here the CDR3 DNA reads TGTGCCAGCAGTTATAGCGGGAGGGCCTACGAGCAGTACTTC. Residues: CASSYSGRAYEQYF.